These T cell receptor beta chains were read from a single sample in a study of control samples from healthy donors and cancer patients. Method: immunoSEQ multiplex PCR; TCRdb's copy keeps in-frame clones and lacks some. The table has around 140,000 clones, 91% seen once. Input material: blood. The receptors stem from a man aged 25 to 45 in good health. Each CDR3 is given with its conserved first and last residue. The D gene is left open where the match is weak. The listing skips clone size in some rows; elsewhere it reads once, few, many or a size class.

TRBJ2-1 . TRBV5-6 . TGTGCCAGCAGCTTGGGTCCAAGAGACAATGAGCAGTTCTTC CASSLGPRDNEQFF
TRBJ1-6 . TRBV6-2/TRBV6-3 . TGTGCCAGCAGTTACTTGGGGGATTCACCCCTCCACTTT CASSYLGDSPLHF
TRBJ1-1 . TRBV5-1 . TGCGCCAGCAGCTTGGGGTCCAGCGGGGGAGGGACTGAAGCTTTCTTT CASSLGSSGGGTEAFF
TRBJ2-7 . TRBV7-2 TRBD2 TGTGCCAGCAGCTTAGGACTAGCGGGCGAGCAGTACTTC CASSLGLAGEQYF
TRBJ1-1 . TRBV9 . TGTGCCAGCAGCGTAGGTGTCAGGGACACTGAAGCTTTCTTT CASSVGVRDTEAFF
TRBJ2-7 once TRBV6-5 . TGTGCCAGCAGCGTCAGGACCTCCTACGAGCAGTACTTC CASSVRTSYEQYF
TRBJ2-7 . TRBV30 TRBD1 TGTGCCTGGAGAAACCGGGACAGGGGCGAGCAGTACTTC CAWRNRDRGEQYF
TRBJ1-5 . TRBV25-1 . TGTGCCAGCAGTGAAGAGGGTTTAGGCAATCAGCCCCAGCATTTT CASSEEGLGNQPQHF
TRBJ1-1 . TRBV10-2 TRBD1 TGCGCCAGCAGTGAGGACAGGGCCACTGAAGCTTTCTTT CASSEDRATEAFF
TRBJ1-2 . TRBV27 . TGTGCCAGCAGTCCGTCGAGAACCCCGGAAGGCTACACCTTC CASSPSRTPEGYTF
TRBJ1-4 . TRBV5-4 . TGTGCCAGCAGTCCTGTGGGGGGGAATGAAAAACTGTTTTTT CASSPVGGNEKLFF
TRBJ1-1 . TRBV14 . TGTGCCAGCAGCCTCTGGGGGGGGCTTACTGAAGCTTTCTTT CASSLWGGLTEAFF